This is a list of T cell receptor beta chains from one sample in a study of cytomegalovirus exposure and HLA in healthy donors. Only in-frame clones appear in the TCRdb table, and some are missing; sequencing was by immunoSEQ multiplex PCR. The sample has some 150,000 clones; approximately 79% are singletons. Sequenced input: PBMCs. These receptors all come from a woman aged 40 to 50 in good health and CMV-seropositive. CDR3s include the opening cysteine and the closing phenylalanine or tryptophan. The order of the fields is V gene, clone size, CDR3 protein. Size tells how often a clone was seen (once, few, many) or the class of an expanded clone, and some rows leave it out.

TRBV4-1,NA,CASSQDLGGYTDTQYF
TRBV27,NA,CASTQAGGGPGGELFF
TRBV25-1,NA,CASSETYQGRTEAFF
TRBV28,NA,CASSKSRGLRTDTQYF
TRBV5-1,NA,CASSLASGGARTEQYF
TRBV4-1,NA,CASSQVGGGSTDTQYF
TRBV6-1,NA,CASSVAGAVNTGELFF
TRBV11-2,NA,CASSLSPTGGYGYTF
TRBV2,NA,CASTSGGRNEQFF
TRBV18,once,CASSTTGGGFGNEQFF
TRBV7-9,NA,CASSPTAFIRDRGHGYTF
TRBV2,NA,CASRMDSSGNTIYF